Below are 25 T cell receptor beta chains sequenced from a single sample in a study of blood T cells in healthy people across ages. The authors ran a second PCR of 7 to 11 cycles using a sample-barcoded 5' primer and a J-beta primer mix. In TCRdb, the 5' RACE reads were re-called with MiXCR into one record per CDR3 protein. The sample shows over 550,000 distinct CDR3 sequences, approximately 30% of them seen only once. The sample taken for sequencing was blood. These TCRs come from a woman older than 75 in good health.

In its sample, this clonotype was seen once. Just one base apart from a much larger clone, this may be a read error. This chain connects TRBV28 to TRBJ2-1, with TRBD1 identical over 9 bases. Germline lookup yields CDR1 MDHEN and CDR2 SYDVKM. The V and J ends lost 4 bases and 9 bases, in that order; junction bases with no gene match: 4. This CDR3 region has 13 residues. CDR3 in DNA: TGTGCCAGCAGTTCCGAGACAGGGGGTGAGCAGTTCTTC. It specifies CASSSETGGEQFF.

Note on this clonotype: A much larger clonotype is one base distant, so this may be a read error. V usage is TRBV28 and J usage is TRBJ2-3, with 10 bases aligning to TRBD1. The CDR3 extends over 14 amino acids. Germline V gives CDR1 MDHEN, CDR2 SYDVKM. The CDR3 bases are TGTGTCAGCGGACAGGGGGGGAGCACAGATACGCAGTATTTT. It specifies CVSGQGGSTDTQYF.

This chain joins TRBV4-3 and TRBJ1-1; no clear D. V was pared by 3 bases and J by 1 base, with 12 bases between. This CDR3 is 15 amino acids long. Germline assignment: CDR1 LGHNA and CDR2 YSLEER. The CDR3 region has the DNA TGCGCCAGCAGCCAGGGTCTTTCAAAGAACACTGAAGCTTTCTTT. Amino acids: CASSQGLSKNTEAFF.

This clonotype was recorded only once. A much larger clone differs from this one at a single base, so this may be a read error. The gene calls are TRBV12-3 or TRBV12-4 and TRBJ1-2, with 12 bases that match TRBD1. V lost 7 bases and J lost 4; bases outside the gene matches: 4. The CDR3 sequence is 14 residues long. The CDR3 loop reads CASKGTGGVYGYTF. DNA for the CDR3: TGTGCCAGCAAAGGGACAGGGGGCGTCTATGGCTACACCTTC.

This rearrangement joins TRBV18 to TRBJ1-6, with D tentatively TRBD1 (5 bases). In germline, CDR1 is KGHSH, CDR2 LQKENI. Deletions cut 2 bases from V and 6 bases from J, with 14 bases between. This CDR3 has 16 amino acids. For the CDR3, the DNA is TGTGCCAGCTCACCAGGGGGACCTTCGGGTAATTCACCCCTCCACTTT. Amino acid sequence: CASSPGGPSGNSPLHF.

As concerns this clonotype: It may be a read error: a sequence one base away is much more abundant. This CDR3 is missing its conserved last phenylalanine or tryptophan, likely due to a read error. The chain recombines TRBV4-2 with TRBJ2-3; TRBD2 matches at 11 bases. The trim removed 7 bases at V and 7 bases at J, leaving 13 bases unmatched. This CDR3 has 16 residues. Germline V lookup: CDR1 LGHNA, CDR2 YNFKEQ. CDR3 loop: CASTPAGTSGGNTQYL. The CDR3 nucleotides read TGTGCCAGCACCCCAGCTGGGACTAGCGGCGGAAATACGCAGTATTTG.

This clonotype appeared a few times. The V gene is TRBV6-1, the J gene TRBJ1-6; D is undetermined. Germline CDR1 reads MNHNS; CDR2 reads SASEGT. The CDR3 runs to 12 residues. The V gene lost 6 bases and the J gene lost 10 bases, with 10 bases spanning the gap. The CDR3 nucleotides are TGTGCCAGCAGAATCTCCCGCTCACCCCTCCACTTT. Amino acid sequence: CASRISRSPLHF.

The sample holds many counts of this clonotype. The DNA of the CDR3 is TGTGCCTGGACAGGTACCTACGAGCAGTACTTC. This encodes CAWTGTYEQYF. V usage is TRBV30 and J usage is TRBJ2-7; no definite D call. V lost 4 bases and J lost 2, with 6 bases in between. CDR1 and CDR2 (germline): GTSNPN, SVGIG (reference sequence). The CDR3 covers 11 residues.

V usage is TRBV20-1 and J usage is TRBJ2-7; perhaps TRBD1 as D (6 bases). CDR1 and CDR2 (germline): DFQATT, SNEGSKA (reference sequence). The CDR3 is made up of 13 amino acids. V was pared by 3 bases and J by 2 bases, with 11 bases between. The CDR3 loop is CSARGARAYEQYF. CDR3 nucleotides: TGCAGTGCTAGGGGGGCTCGAGCCTACGAGCAGTACTTC.

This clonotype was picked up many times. The CDR3 is CASSVGGSLNEQFF. The CDR3 region has the DNA TGTGCCAGCAGCGTAGGGGGTAGCCTAAATGAGCAGTTCTTC. The V call is TRBV9, the J call TRBJ2-1; D gene unclear. V shed 0 bases and J shed 7 bases, with 11 bases lying between them. Germline loops: CDR1 SGDLS, CDR2 YYNGEE. The CDR3 runs 14 residues.

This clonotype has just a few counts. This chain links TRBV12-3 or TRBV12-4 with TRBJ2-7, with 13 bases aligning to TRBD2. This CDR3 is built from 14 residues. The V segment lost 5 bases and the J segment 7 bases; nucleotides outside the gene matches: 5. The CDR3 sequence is CASSKGLAGDEQYF. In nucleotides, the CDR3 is TGTGCCAGCAGTAAAGGACTAGCGGGGGATGAGCAGTACTTC.

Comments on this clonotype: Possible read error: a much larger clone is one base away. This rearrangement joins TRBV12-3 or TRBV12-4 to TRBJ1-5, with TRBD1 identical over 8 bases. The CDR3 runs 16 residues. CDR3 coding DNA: TGTGCCAGCAGCGGACAGGGTAGGCATAGCAATCGGCCCCAGCATTTT. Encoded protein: CASSGQGRHSNRPQHF.

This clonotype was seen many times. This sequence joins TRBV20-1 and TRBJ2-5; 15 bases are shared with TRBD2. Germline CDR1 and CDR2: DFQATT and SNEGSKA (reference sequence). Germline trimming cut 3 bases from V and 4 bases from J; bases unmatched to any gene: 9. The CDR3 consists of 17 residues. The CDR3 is CSASLGLAGGVGETQYF. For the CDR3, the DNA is TGCAGTGCTAGCTTAGGACTAGCGGGGGGGGTCGGAGAGACCCAGTACTTC.

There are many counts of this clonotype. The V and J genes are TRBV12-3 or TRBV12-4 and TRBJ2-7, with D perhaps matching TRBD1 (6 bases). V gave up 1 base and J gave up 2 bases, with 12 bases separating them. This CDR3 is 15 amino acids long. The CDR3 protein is CASSLGGRNAYEQYF. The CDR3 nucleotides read TGTGCCAGCAGTTTAGGGGGGCGCAACGCCTACGAGCAGTACTTC.

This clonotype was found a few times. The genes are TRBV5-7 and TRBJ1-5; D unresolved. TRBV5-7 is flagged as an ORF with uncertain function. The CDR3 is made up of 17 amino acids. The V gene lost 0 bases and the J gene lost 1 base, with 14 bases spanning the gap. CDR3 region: CASSLEGKGNSNQPQHF. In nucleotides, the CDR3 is TGTGCCAGCAGCTTGGAGGGTAAGGGTAACAGCAATCAGCCCCAGCATTTT.

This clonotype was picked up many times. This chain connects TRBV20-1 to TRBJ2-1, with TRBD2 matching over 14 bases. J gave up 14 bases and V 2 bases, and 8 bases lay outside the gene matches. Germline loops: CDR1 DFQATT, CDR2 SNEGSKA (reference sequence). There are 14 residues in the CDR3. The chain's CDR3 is CSARRLAGGRGEFF. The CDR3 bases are TGCAGTGCTAGAAGACTAGCGGGGGGGCGAGGGGAGTTCTTC.

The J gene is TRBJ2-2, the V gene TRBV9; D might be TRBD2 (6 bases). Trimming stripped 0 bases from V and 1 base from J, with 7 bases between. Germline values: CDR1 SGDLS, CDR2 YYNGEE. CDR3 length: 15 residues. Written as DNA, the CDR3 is TGTGCCAGCAGCGTAGTGGGGGGGAACACCGGGGAGCTGTTTTTT. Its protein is CASSVVGGNTGELFF.

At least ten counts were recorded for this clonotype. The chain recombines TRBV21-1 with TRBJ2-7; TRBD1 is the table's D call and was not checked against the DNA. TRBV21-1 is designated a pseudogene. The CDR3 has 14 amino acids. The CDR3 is CASSNQGARYEQYF. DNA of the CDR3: TGTGCCAGCAGCAATCAGGGGGCGCGATACGAGCAGTACTTC.

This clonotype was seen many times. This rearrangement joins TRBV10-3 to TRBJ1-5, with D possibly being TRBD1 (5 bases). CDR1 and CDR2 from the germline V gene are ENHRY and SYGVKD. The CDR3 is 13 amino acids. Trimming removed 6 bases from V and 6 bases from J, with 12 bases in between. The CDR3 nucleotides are TGTGCCATCAGCGCCAACGGGGGTCAGCCCCAGCATTTT. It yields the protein CAISANGGQPQHF.

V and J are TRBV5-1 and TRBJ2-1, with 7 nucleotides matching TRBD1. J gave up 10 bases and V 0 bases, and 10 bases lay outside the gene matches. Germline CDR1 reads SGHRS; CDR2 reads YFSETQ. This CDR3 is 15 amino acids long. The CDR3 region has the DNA TGCGCCAGCAGCTTGGGAGGGGGCAGTGGTTACGAGCAGTTCTTC. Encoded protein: CASSLGGGSGYEQFF.

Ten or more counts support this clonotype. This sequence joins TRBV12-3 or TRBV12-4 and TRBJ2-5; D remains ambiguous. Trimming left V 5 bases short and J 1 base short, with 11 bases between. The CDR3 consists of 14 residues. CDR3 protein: CASSVMDGQETQYF. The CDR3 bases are TGTGCCAGCAGTGTAATGGACGGCCAAGAGACCCAGTACTTC.

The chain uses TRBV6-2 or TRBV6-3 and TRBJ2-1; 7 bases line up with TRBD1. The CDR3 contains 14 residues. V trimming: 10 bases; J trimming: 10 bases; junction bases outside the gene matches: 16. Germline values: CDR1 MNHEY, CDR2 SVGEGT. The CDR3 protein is CATAPRGGWGEQFF. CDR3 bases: TGTGCCACCGCCCCACGAGGGGGCTGGGGGGAGCAGTTCTTC.

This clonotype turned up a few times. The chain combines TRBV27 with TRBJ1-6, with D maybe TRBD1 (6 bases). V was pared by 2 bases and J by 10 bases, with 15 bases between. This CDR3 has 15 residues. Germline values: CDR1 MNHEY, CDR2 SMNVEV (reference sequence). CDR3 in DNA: TGTGCCAGCAGTTTAAGGGGAGGGGGGGGCTCACCCCTCCACTTT. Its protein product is CASSLRGGGGSPLHF.

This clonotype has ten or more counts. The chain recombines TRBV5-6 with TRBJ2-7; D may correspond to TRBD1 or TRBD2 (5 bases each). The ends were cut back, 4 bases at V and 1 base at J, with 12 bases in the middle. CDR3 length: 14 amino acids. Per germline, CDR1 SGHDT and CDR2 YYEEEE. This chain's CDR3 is CASSPGTLSYEQYF. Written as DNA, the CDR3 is TGTGCCAGCAGCCCCGGGACGTTATCCTACGAGCAGTACTTC.

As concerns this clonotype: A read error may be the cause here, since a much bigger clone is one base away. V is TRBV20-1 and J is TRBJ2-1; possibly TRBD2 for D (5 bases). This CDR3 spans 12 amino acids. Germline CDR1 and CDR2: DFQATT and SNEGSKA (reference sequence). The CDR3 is CSAEDHYNGQFF. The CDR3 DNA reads TGCAGTGCGGAGGACCACTACAATGGGCAGTTCTTC.